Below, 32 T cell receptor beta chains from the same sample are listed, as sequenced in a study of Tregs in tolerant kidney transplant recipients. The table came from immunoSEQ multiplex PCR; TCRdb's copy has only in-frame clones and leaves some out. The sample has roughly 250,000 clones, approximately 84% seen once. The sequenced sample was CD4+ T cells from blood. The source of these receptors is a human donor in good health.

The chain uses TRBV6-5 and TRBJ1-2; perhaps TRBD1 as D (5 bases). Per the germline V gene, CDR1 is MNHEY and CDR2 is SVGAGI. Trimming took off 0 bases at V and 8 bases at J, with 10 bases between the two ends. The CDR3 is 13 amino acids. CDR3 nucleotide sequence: TGTGCCAGCAGTTACTCGGGCCAGGGCGGCTACACCTTC. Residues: CASSYSGQGGYTF.

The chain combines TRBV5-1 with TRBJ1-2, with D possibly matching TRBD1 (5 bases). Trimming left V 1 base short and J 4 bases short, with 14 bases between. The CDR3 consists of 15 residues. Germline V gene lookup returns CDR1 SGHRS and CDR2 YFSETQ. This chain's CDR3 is CASSLYGREAYGYTF. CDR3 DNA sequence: TGCGCCAGCAGCTTGTATGGCAGGGAAGCCTATGGCTACACCTTC.

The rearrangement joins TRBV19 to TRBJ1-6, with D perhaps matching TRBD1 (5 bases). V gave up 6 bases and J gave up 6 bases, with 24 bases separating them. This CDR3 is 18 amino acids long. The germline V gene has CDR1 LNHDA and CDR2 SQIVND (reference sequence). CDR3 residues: CASSLKQEPLLGNSPLHF. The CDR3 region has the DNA TGTGCCAGTAGCCTGAAACAGGAGCCGCTCTTGGGTAATTCACCCCTCCACTTT.

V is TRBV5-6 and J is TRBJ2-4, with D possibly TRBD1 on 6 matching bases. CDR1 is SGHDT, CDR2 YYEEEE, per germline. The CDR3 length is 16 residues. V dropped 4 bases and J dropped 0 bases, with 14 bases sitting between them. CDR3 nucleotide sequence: TGTGCCAGCAGCACCCGACAGGTCTTAGCCAAAAACATTCAGTACTTC. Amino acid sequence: CASSTRQVLAKNIQYF.

The CDR3 coding sequence is TGTGCCAGTAGTCAGACAGGGAGAGGAGGCTACACCTTC. As protein: CASSQTGRGGYTF. The chain uses TRBV19 and TRBJ1-2, with 7 bases lining up with TRBD1. The CDR3 sequence is 13 residues long. After removal of 5 bases from V and 8 bases from J, the junction contained 8 bases not matched to a gene. Per the germline V gene, CDR1 is LNHDA and CDR2 is SQIVND (reference sequence).

CDR3 bases: TGTGCCATCAGTGAGACCTCAGGGTATGGAGAAGCTTTCTTT. It is translated as CAISETSGYGEAFF. The chain is built from TRBV10-3 and TRBJ1-1; perhaps TRBD1 as D (5 bases). The CDR3 covers 14 residues. Looked up from germline, CDR1 is ENHRY and CDR2 is SYGVKD. V was shortened by 2 bases and J by 8 bases, with 15 bases between the two germline ends.

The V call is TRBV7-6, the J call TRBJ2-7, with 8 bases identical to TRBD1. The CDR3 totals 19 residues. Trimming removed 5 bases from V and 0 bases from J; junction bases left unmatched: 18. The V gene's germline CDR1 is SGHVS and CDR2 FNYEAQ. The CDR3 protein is CASSHSTDRDPKGSYEQYF. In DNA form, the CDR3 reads TGTGCCAGCAGCCACTCAACGGACAGGGACCCCAAGGGCTCCTACGAGCAGTACTTC.

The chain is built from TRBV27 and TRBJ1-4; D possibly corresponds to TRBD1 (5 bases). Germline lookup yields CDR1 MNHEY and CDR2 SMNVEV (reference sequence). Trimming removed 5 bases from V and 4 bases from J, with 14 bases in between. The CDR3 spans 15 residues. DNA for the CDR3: TGTGCCAGCAGTGCCCTGACAGAGTATAATGAAAAACTGTTTTTT. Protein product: CASSALTEYNEKLFF.

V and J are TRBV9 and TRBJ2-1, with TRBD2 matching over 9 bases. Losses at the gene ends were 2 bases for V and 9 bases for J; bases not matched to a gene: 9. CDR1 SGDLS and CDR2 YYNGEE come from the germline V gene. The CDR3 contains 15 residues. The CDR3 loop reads CASSVLAGFPGEQFF. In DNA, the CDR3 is TGTGCCAGCAGCGTTCTAGCGGGGTTCCCCGGTGAGCAGTTCTTC.

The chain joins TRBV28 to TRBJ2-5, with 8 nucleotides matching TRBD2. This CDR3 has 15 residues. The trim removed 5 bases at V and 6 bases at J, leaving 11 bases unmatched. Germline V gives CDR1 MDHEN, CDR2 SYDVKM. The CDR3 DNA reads TGTGCCAGCAGTGCTAGGGGCGGGGGGAAAAAGACCCAGTACTTC. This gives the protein CASSARGGGKKTQYF.

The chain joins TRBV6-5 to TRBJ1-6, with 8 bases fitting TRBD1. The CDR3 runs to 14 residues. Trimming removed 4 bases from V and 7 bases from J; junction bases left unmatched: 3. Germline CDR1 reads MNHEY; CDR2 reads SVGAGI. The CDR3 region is CASSSRGLNSPLHF. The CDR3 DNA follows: TGTGCCAGCAGTTCCAGGGGGCTAAATTCACCCCTCCACTTT.

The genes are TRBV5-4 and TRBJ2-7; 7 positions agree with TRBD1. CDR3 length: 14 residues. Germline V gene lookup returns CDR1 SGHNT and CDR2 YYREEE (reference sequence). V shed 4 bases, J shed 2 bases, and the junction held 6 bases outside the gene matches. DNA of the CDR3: TGTGCCAGCAGCAACCGGGACAGACCCTACGAGCAGTACTTC. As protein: CASSNRDRPYEQYF.

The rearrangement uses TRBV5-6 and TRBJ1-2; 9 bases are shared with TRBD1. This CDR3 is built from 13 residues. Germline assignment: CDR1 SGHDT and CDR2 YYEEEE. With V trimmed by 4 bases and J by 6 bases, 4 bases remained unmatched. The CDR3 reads CASSRDRGDGYTF. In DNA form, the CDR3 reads TGTGCCAGCAGCCGCGACAGGGGGGATGGCTACACCTTC.

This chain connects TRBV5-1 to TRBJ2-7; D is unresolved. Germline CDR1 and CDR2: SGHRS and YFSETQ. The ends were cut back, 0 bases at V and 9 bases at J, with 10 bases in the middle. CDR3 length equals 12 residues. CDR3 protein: CASSLGQQVQYF. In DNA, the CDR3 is TGCGCCAGCAGCTTGGGCCAGCAAGTGCAGTACTTC.

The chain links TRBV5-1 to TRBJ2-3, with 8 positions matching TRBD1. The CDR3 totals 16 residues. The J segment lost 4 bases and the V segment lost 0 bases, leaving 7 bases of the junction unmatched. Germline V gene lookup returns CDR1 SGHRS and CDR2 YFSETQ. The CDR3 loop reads CASSLETGVGADTQYF. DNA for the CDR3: TGCGCCAGCAGCTTGGAGACAGGGGTTGGGGCAGATACGCAGTATTTT. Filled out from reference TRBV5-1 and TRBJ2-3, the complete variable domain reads KAGVTQTPRYLIKTRGQQVTLSCSPISGHRSVSWYQQTPGQGLQFLFEYFSETQRNKGNFPGRFSGRQFSNSRSEMNVSTLELGDSALYLCASSLETGVGADTQYFGPGTRLTVL.

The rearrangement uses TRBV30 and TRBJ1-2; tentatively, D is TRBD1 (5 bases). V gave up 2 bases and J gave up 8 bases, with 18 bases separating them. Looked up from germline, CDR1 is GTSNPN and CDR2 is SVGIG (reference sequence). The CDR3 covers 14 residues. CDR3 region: CAWSPGLEPSGYTF. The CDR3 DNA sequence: TGTGCCTGGAGTCCGGGGCTCGAACCCAGCGGCTACACCTTC.

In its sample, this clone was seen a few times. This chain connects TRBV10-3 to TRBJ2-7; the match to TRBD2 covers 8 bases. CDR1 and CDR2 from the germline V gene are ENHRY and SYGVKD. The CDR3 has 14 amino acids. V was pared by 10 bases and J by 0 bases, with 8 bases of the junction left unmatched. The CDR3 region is CATGGTLSSYEQYF. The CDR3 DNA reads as TGTGCCACGGGGGGGACCTTGAGCTCCTACGAGCAGTACTTC.

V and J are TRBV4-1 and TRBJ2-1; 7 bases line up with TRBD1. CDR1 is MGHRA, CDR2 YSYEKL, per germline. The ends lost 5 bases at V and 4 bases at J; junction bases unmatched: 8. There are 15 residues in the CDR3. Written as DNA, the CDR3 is TGCGCCAGCAGCAAACCGGGACAGAGATACAATGAGCAGTTCTTC. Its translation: CASSKPGQRYNEQFF.

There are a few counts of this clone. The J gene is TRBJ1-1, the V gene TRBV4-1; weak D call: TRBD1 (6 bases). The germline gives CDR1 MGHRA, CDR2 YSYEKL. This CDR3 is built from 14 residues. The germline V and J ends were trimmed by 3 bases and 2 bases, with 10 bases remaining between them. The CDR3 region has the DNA TGCGCCAGCAGCCACAGGGGATTTAACACTGAAGCTTTCTTT. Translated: CASSHRGFNTEAFF.

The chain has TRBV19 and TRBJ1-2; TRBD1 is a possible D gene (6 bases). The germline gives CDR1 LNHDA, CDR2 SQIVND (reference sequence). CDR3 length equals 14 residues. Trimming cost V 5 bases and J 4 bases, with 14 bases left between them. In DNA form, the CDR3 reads TGTGCCAGTAGTTCCGCGGGACAAGTCTATGGCTACACCTTC. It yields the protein CASSSAGQVYGYTF.

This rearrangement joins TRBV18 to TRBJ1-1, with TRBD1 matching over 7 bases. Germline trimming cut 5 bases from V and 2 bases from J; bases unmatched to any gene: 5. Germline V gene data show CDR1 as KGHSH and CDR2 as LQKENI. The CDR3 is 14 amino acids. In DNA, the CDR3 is TGTGCCAGCTCAACCCAGGGGGGAAACACTGAAGCTTTCTTT. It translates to CASSTQGGNTEAFF.

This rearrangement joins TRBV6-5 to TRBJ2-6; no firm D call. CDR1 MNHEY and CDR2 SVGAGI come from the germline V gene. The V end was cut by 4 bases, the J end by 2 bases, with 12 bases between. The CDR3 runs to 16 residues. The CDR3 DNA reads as TGTGCCAGCAGTTCCCTCTCTTTAACTGGGGCCAACGTCCTGACTTTC. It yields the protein CASSSLSLTGANVLTF.

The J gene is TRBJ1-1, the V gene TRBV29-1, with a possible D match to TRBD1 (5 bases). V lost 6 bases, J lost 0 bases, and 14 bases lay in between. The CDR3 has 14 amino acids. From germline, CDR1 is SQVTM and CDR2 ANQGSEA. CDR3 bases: TGCAGCGTGCCAGGAAAGGGGATGAACACTGAAGCTTTCTTT. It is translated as CSVPGKGMNTEAFF. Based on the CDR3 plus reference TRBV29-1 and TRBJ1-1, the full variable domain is SAVISQKPSRDICQRGTSLTIQCQVDSQVTMMFWYRQQPGQSLTLIATANQGSEATYESGFVIDKFPISRPNLTFSTLTVSNMSPEDSSIYLCSVPGKGMNTEAFFGQGTRLTVV.

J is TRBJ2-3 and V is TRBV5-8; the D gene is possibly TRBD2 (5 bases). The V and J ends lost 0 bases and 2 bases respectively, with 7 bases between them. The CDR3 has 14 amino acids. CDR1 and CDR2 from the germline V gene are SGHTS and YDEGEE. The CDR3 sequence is CASSLASPTDTQYF. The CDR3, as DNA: TGTGCCAGCAGCTTGGCTAGCCCCACAGATACGCAGTATTTT. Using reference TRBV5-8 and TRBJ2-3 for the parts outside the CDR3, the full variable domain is EAGVTQSPTHLIKTRGQQATLRCSPISGHTSVYWYQQALGLGLQFLLWYDEGEERNRGNFPPRFSGRQFPNYSSELNVNALELEDSALYLCASSLASPTDTQYFGPGTRLTVL.

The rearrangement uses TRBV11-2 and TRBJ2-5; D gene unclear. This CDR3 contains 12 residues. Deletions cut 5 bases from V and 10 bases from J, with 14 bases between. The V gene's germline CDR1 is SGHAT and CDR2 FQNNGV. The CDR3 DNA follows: TGTGCCAGCAGCGTGAGCCAAGGAAACCAGTACTTC. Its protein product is CASSVSQGNQYF. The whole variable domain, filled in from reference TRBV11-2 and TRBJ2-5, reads EAGVAQSPRYKIIEKRQSVAFWCNPISGHATLYWYQQILGQGPKLLIQFQNNGVVDDSQLPKDRFSAERLKGVDSTLKIQPAKLEDSAVYLCASSVSQGNQYFGPGTRLLVL.

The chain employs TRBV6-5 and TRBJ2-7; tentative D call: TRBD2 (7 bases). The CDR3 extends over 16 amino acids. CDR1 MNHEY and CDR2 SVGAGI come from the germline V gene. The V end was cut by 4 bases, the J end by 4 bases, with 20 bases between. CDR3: CASSLHQGRGLYEQYF. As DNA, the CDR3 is TGTGCCAGCAGTTTACACCAGGGGAGGGGGTTATACGAGCAGTACTTC.

As DNA, the CDR3 is TGTGCCAGCAGCCCCTTGCGCGTCACTGAAGCTTTCTTT. This gives the protein CASSPLRVTEAFF. The genes are TRBV6-1 and TRBJ1-1; D uncertain. V dropped 6 bases and J dropped 4 bases, with 12 bases sitting between them. The CDR3 length is 13 residues. Germline V gene lookup returns CDR1 MNHNS and CDR2 SASEGT.

The CDR3 is CASSPVIGTGTSGSNEQFF. The CDR3 nucleotides read TGTGCCAGCAGCCCCGTTATTGGTACCGGGACTAGCGGGAGCAATGAGCAGTTCTTC. The chain uses TRBV5-4 and TRBJ2-1; 14 nucleotides match TRBD2. V lost 4 bases and J lost 6; bases outside the gene matches: 15. Germline CDR1 reads SGHNT; CDR2 reads YYREEE (reference sequence). CDR3 length equals 19 residues. The complete variable domain, with remaining parts taken from reference TRBV5-4 and TRBJ2-1, reads ETGVTQSPTHLIKTRGQQVTLRCSSQSGHNTVSWYQQALGQGPQFIFQYYREEENGRGNFPPRFSGLQFPNYSSELNVNALELDDSALYLCASSPVIGTGTSGSNEQFFGPGTRLTVL.

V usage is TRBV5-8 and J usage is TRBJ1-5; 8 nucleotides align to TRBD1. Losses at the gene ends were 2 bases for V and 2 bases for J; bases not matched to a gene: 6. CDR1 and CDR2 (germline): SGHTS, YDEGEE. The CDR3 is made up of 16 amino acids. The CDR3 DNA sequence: TGTGCCAGCAGCTTAAGACAGGGGCGCGGCAATCAGCCCCAGCATTTT. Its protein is CASSLRQGRGNQPQHF.

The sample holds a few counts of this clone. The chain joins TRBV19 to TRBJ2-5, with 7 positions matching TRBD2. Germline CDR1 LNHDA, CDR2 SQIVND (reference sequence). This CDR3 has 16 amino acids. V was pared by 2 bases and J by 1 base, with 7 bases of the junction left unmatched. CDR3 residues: CASSIRFGGGQETQYF. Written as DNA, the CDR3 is TGTGCCAGTAGTATAAGGTTTGGGGGGGGCCAAGAGACCCAGTACTTC.

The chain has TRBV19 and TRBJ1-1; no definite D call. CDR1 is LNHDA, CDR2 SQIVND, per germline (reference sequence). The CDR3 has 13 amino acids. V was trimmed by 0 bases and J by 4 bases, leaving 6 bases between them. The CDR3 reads CASSIDFGTEAFF. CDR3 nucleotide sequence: TGTGCCAGTAGTATAGACTTTGGCACTGAAGCTTTCTTT.

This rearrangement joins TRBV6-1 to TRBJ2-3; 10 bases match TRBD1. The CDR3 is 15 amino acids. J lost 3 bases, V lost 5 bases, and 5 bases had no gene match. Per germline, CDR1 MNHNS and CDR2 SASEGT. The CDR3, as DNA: TGTGCCAGCAGTCCCGGGACAGGGGTTACAGATACGCAGTATTTT. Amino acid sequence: CASSPGTGVTDTQYF.